These 2 T cell receptor beta chains share one sample of origin, sequenced in a study of shared clonotypes between healthy human individuals. TCRdb keeps only in-frame clones here, not all; method: immunoSEQ multiplex PCR. The repertoire includes roughly 850,000 clones, around 96% of them detected once, and less than 0.25% sits in the top ten. It was CD45RO-negative cells, positively selected for CCR7, that made up naive CD8 cells, with terminally differentiated effector memory CD45RA+ cells excluded. The sequenced sample consisted of naive CD8+ T cells sorted from blood. Every receptor here comes from a young man in good health.

The V call is TRBV7-2, the J call TRBJ2-5; 13 positions agree with TRBD2. The germline CDR1 and CDR2 sequences are SGHTA and FQGNSA. Trimming at V came to 5 bases and at J to 3 bases, leaving 3 bases not matched to a gene. The CDR3 is 15 amino acids. The CDR3 DNA reads as TGTGCCAGCAGCACCGGACTAGCGGGAGAAGAGACCCAGTACTTC. Encoded protein: CASSTGLAGEETQYF.

This chain links TRBV27 with TRBJ1-2; 8 bases agree with TRBD1. This CDR3 comprises 15 residues. The V and J ends lost 8 bases and 1 base, in that order; junction bases with no gene match: 9. Germline V gene data show CDR1 as MNHEY and CDR2 as SMNVEV (reference sequence). In nucleotides, the CDR3 is TGTGCCAGCGCTGTCGGGACAGGCCATAACTATGGCTACACCTTC. Amino acid sequence: CASAVGTGHNYGYTF.